The rows below give T cell receptor beta chains drawn from one sample of a study of T cell clones after liver transplantation. Assay used: immunoSEQ multiplex PCR; TCRdb lists only in-frame clones, some missing. The table shows some 110,000 clones, with just over 90% occurring only once. Sample: CD4+ T cells from blood, taken 12 months after liver transplant. All receptors derive from a human patient who received a liver transplant. Some of the T cells may derive from the graft donor. CDR3s include the opening cysteine and the closing phenylalanine or tryptophan. D genes are given only for firm matches. Not every row has a clone size; where given, it reads once, few, many or a size class.

V gene	D gene	J gene	clone size	CDR3 DNA	CDR3 protein
TRBV5-1	.	TRBJ1-4	once	TGCGCCAGCAGCCCAGGGGATGCTAGGTTGTTTAATGAAAAACTGTTTTTT	CASSPGDARLFNEKLFF
TRBV6-1	.	TRBJ1-2	.	TGTGCCAGCAGTGAGCCCGGACGGCACTATGGCTACACCTTC	CASSEPGRHYGYTF
TRBV5-1	.	TRBJ2-7	once	TGCGCCAGCAGCCCTGGGCAGGGGCATAACGAGCAGTACTTC	CASSPGQGHNEQYF
TRBV12-5	.	TRBJ1-1	once	TGTGCTAGTGGTTTGGTACAAGGAACTGAAGCTTTCTTT	CASGLVQGTEAFF
TRBV27	.	TRBJ2-7	.	TGTGCCAGCCGGGGGGCTAGCGAGCCCTACGAGCAGTACTTC	CASRGASEPYEQYF
TRBV5-6	.	TRBJ2-5	.	TGTGCCAGCAGCCACCGGGACGGTCGGTACCAAGAGACCCAGTACTTC	CASSHRDGRYQETQYF
TRBV28	TRBD1	TRBJ2-7	.	TGTGCCACTTTCGGACAGGGAAGGTCGGACGAGCAGTACTTC	CATFGQGRSDEQYF
TRBV11-2	TRBD2	TRBJ2-5	.	TGTGCCAGCAGCTTTAGCGGGAGAGCTGAGACCCAGTACTTC	CASSFSGRAETQYF
TRBV19	TRBD2	TRBJ2-7	.	TGTGCCAGTAGTATAGGTAGGGGACTAGCGGGAGCCTCCTACGAGCAGTACTTC	CASSIGRGLAGASYEQYF
TRBV15	TRBD2	TRBJ2-7	.	TGTGCCACCAGCAGACTAGCGGGGAACTCCTACGAGCAGTACTTC	CATSRLAGNSYEQYF
TRBV5-6	TRBD1	TRBJ1-2	.	TGTGCCAGCAGCCTAGACAGGGGACACCTCTACACCTTC	CASSLDRGHLYTF
TRBV6-1	.	TRBJ2-3	.	TGTGCCACACCTTTAGCGTCCAGCGAGGGTGATACGCAGTATTTT	CATPLASSEGDTQYF
TRBV5-1	TRBD1	TRBJ2-5	.	TGCGCCAGCAGCTTGCAGGGACAGGGGGAGCATCAAGAGACCCAGTACTTC	CASSLQGQGEHQETQYF
TRBV5-6	.	TRBJ2-7	.	TGTGCCAGCAGCAGAGCTGGACCGCCGATCTACGAGCAGTACTTC	CASSRAGPPIYEQYF
TRBV11-3	.	TRBJ2-5	few	TGTGCCAGCAGCTTAGGCAGGTCGTCGGGTGAGACCCAGTACTTC	CASSLGRSSGETQYF
TRBV15	TRBD2	TRBJ2-7	.	TGTGCCACCAGCAGAGAGAAAGCTAGCGGGAGCTACGAGCAGTACTTC	CATSREKASGSYEQYF
TRBV11-2	TRBD2	TRBJ2-1	.	TGTGCCAGCAGCTTAAATCCTAGCGGGAGGAGGGGGGAGTTCTTC	CASSLNPSGRRGEFF
TRBV18	.	TRBJ2-2	once	TGTGCCAGCTCAGGAAGGGCCGGGGAGCTGTTTTTT	CASSGRAGELFF
TRBV29-1	.	TRBJ1-5	.	TGCAGCGTTGTATTGGGGATCAATCAGCCCCAGCATTTT	CSVVLGINQPQHF
TRBV5-1	.	TRBJ2-3	once	TGCGCCAGCAGCACGGGACTGCTGAGCACAGATACGCAGTATTTT	CASSTGLLSTDTQYF
TRBV4-2	TRBD1	TRBJ1-4	.	TGTGCCAGCAGCCAAGATACAGGGGAGAGTGAAAAACTGTTTTTT	CASSQDTGESEKLFF
TRBV7-8	.	TRBJ1-1	.	TGTGCCAGCAGCAGGAGGACTGAAGCTTTCTTT	CASSRRTEAFF
TRBV7-6	TRBD2	TRBJ2-3	.	TGTGCCAGCAGCTTAGTGGCTAGCGGGAGCATTGCCCACGGTATACGCGATACGCAGTATTTT	CASSLVASGSIAHGIRDTQYF
TRBV27	.	TRBJ2-5	.	TGTGCCAGCAGAACCTCCCCTTGGAGTGAGACCCAGTACTTC	CASRTSPWSETQYF
TRBV28	TRBD2	TRBJ2-1	.	TGTGCCAGCAGTCCGGCATGGGACTACCTACAAGAGCAGTTCTTC	CASSPAWDYLQEQFF
TRBV10-3	TRBD2	TRBJ2-5	few	TGTGCCATCAGTGGACTAGCGGGAGACGAGACCCAGTACTTC	CAISGLAGDETQYF
TRBV21-1	.	TRBJ1-1	.	TGTGCCAGCAGCTTTCGAGTGAACACTGAAGCTTTCTTT	CASSFRVNTEAFF
TRBV29-1	.	TRBJ2-3	.	TGCAGCGTTGGGGGGAGCACAGATACGCAGTATTTT	CSVGGSTDTQYF
TRBV7-2	TRBD2	TRBJ2-3	few	TGTGCCAGCAGCATGGGACTAGCGGGAACCACGCAGTATTTT	CASSMGLAGTTQYF
TRBV23-1	.	TRBJ1-4	.	TGCGCCAGCAGTCACGGCAGGGGCGATGAAAAACTGTTTTTT	CASSHGRGDEKLFF
TRBV6-5	.	TRBJ2-2	.	TGTGCCAGCAGTTACTCATATGGGGTCGGGGAGCTGTTTTTT	CASSYSYGVGELFF
TRBV11-2	.	TRBJ2-2	.	TGTGCCAGCTACGGCGGAACGAACACCGGGGAGCTGTTTTTT	CASYGGTNTGELFF
TRBV5-4	.	TRBJ2-1	.	TGTGCCAGCAGCTTAGGGGGGTGGCGCGGGGCAGCTGACAATGAGCAGTTCTTC	CASSLGGWRGAADNEQFF
TRBV19	.	TRBJ2-3	.	TGTGCCAGTAGTATACGTACCGGGACACAGACCATCACAGATACGCAGTATTTT	CASSIRTGTQTITDTQYF
TRBV6-1	TRBD1	TRBJ1-4	.	TGTGCCAGCAGTGGCCGACCGGGACAGCGGGCGACTAATGAAAAACTGTTTTTT	CASSGRPGQRATNEKLFF
TRBV4-3	.	TRBJ1-1	.	TGCGCCAGCAGCCAAAGTCCGACGGTCGGCACTGAAGCTTTCTTT	CASSQSPTVGTEAFF
TRBV5-1	.	TRBJ1-2	.	TGCGCCAGCAGCTTGGCAGGCACAGCTAACTATGGCTACACCTTC	CASSLAGTANYGYTF
TRBV4-2	.	TRBJ1-2	few	TGTGCCAGCAGCCAGCTGGACAGCAACTATGGCTACACCTTC	CASSQLDSNYGYTF
TRBV6-6	TRBD1	TRBJ2-1	few	TGTGCCAGCAGTTACGGTCGACAGGGGTCTGAGCAGTTCTTC	CASSYGRQGSEQFF
TRBV5-1	TRBD1	TRBJ2-5	.	TGCGCCAGCGCAAGACAGGGACCTCAAGAGACCCAGTACTTC	CASARQGPQETQYF
TRBV5-1	.	TRBJ2-3	.	TGCGCCAGCAGCCAGATCGGAGGGTTCACAGATACGCAGTATTTT	CASSQIGGFTDTQYF
TRBV29-1	TRBD1	TRBJ2-2	.	TGCAGCGTAACATCCGGGACAGGGTTTTCCGGGGAGCTGTTTTTT	CSVTSGTGFSGELFF
TRBV27	.	TRBJ2-3	.	TGTGCCAGCAGTCCCTCTGCGGGATATACGCAGTATTTT	CASSPSAGYTQYF
TRBV9	TRBD2	TRBJ2-2	.	TGTGCCAGCAGCCCCCTAGCGGACACCGGGGAGCTGTTTTTT	CASSPLADTGELFF
TRBV27	.	TRBJ2-1	.	TGTGCCAGCACCGCCGTTTCGTACAACAATGAGCAGTTCTTC	CASTAVSYNNEQFF
TRBV11-3	TRBD2	TRBJ2-1	.	TGTGCCAGCAGCTTAGCTCCGGGACTAGCGGTTCCGACCGGGGATGAGCAGTTCTTC	CASSLAPGLAVPTGDEQFF
TRBV25-1	.	TRBJ1-1	medium-sized	TGTGCCAGCAGTGAATCCCAGGGAACTGAAGCTTTCTTT	CASSESQGTEAFF
TRBV6-1	.	TRBJ2-6	.	TGTGCCAGCAGTGATTGGTCTGGGGCCAACGTCCTGACTTTC	CASSDWSGANVLTF
TRBV7-7	TRBD1	TRBJ2-1	.	TGTGCCAGCAGCTTAGGGACAGGGGACACCTCAGGGCAGTTCTTC	CASSLGTGDTSGQFF
TRBV5-4	.	TRBJ2-4	.	TGTGCCAGCAGCCTAGCTAGGGCGCCAAACATTCAGTACTTC	CASSLARAPNIQYF
TRBV2	.	TRBJ1-1	once	TGTGCCAGCAGAGCCGGGACCGAGACTGAAGCTTTCTTT	CASRAGTETEAFF
TRBV28	.	TRBJ1-5	.	TGTGCCTCCCAGGGATATGATCAGCCCCAGCATTTT	CASQGYDQPQHF
TRBV5-1	TRBD1	TRBJ2-1	.	TGCGCCAGCAGCCCACAGGGGTACAATGAGCAGTTCTTC	CASSPQGYNEQFF